The entry below gives a single T cell receptor (beta chain) sequence along with its context. Its antigen is unknown. Germline-derived CDR1 and CDR2 are LNHDA and SQIVND (reference sequence). The V and J ends lost 6 bases and 0 bases respectively, with 6 bases between them. The CDR3 spans 14 residues. This sample was included in a study of beta chain features in type 1 diabetes. General observations from the study: TCRB CDR3s from Type 1 diabetes patients were moderately but significantly shorter in all four CD4+ subsets.

Expressed TCRB transcripts were sequenced because the isolated RNA had all been reverse transcribed beforehand. The protocol was immunoSEQ multiplex PCR, while the TCRdb copy is restricted to in-frame clones and leaves out a portion. The profile covers more than 250,000 clones, with roughly 15% appearing a single time and approximately 0.015% taken by the ten largest. This receptor was identified in a man aged 18 to 30 with type 1 diabetes. V and J are TRBV19 and TRBJ2-6; unclear D gene. Sequencing was performed on naive CD4+ T cells from blood. The chain's CDR3 is CASSELSGANVLTF. CDR3 DNA: TGTGCCAGTAGCGAACTCTCTGGGGCCAACGTCCTGACTTTC.